Below, one T cell receptor (beta chain) is given with its context. Trimming shortened V by 0 bases and J by 6 bases, and 17 bases separated the two germline ends. This CDR3 contains 17 residues. The germline V gene encodes CDR1 MNHNS and CDR2 SASEGT. Some clones are missing from TCRdb's copy, which holds only in-frame ones; the method was immunoSEQ multiplex PCR. Seen here are approximately 50,000 clones, about 80% observed once, and the top ten hold 3% to 3.5%. The data originate from a study of early stage breast cancer tumors. Across the whole study: Most invasive tumors, twelve of 16, were ER+/PR+/HER2-.

Sequencing was done on a sample of blood. The rearrangement links TRBV6-1 to TRBJ2-2, with D possibly TRBD1 on 5 matching bases. This sequence originates from a person aged 30-39 years with breast cancer. This CDR3 reads CASSEARKGWFSGELFF. CDR3 bases: TGTGCCAGCAGTGAAGCGCGAAAGGGGTGGTTCTCCGGGGAGCTGTTTTTT.